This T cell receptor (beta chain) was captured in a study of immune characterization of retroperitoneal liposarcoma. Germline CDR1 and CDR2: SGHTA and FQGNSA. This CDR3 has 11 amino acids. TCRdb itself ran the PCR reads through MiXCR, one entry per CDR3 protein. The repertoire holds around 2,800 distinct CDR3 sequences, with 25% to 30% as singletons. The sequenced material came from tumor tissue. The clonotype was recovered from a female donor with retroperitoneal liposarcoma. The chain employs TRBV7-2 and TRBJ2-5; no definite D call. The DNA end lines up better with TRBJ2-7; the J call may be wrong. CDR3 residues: CASRRAYEQYF. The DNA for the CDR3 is TGTGCCAGCAGGCGAGCCTACGAGCAGTACTTC.